The present entry profiles one TCR beta chain with its context. Losses at the gene ends were 3 bases for V and 6 bases for J; bases not matched to a gene: 5. Germline CDR1 is SGHRS and CDR2 is YFSETQ. The CDR3 is 14 amino acids. As originally analysed: Researchers report that nucleated cell counts were estimated from reference gene primer amplification. Generated by immunoSEQ multiplex PCR, the TCRdb table keeps only in-frame clones and is missing some. Clonal size and the V and J genes are those of that table, whereas D and trimming came from the DNA. The data show some 90,000 clones, 89% seen once. The data were taken from a study of blood T cell repertoires in COVID-19. Study summary: COVID-19 samples collected from the United States, Italy and Spain covered acute and convalescent phases. T cells, B-cell-depleted T cells, or PBMCs provided the cDNA or gDNA that served as material.

V usage is TRBV5-1 and J usage is TRBJ2-2; 7 bases line up with TRBD1. The TCR originated in a man aged 50 to 60 with acute or convalescent COVID-19. Sample: peripheral blood. The CDR3, as DNA: TGCGCCAGCAGCTCGCAGACAGGGCCCGGGGAGCTGTTTTTT. Its protein product is CASSSQTGPGELFF.